Below are 26 T cell receptor beta chains sequenced from a single sample in a study of cytomegalovirus exposure and HLA in healthy donors. PCR used 60 Vbeta primers and 13 Jbeta primers. Generated by immunoSEQ multiplex PCR, the TCRdb table keeps only in-frame clones and is missing some. The sample shows a few hundred thousand clones, 75% to 80% of them seen only once. Sample: PBMCs. Every receptor here comes from a man in his late teens or twenties in good health and CMV-seronegative.

The chain uses TRBV2 and TRBJ2-3; D remains unclear. Trimming removed 6 bases from V and 3 bases from J, with 13 bases in between. From germline, CDR1 is SNHLY and CDR2 FYNNEI. The CDR3 runs to 14 residues. CDR3 in amino acids: CASRGPLLTDTQYF. The CDR3 nucleotides read TGTGCCAGCAGGGGTCCACTACTAACAGATACGCAGTATTTT.

This clone was found a few times. This CDR3 reads CASSQPGLANIQYF. DNA of the CDR3: TGTGCCAGCAGTCAACCGGGACTAGCGAACATTCAGTACTTC. The chain recombines TRBV6-5 with TRBJ2-4; 10 nucleotides align to TRBD2. The ends lost 5 bases at V and 7 bases at J; junction bases unmatched: 5. The CDR3 totals 14 residues. Germline CDR1 MNHEY, CDR2 SVGAGI.

Concerning this clone itself: The sample carries other DNA sequences with the same CDR3. This rearrangement joins TRBV11-1 to TRBJ1-1; 8 bases match TRBD1. CDR3 length equals 14 residues. J was trimmed by 5 bases and V by 4 bases; bases with no gene match: 6. CDR1 and CDR2 from the germline V gene are SGHAT and FQDESV (reference sequence). The CDR3 spells CASSYGTGGTEAFF. For the CDR3, the DNA is TGTGCCAGCAGCTACGGGACAGGCGGGACTGAAGCTTTCTTT.

In its sample, this clone was seen once. The V call is TRBV2, the J call TRBJ2-7, with 8 bases fitting TRBD1. With 6 bases clipped from V and 3 bases from J, the junction kept 7 bases outside the gene matches. The CDR3 has 14 amino acids. Germline values: CDR1 SNHLY, CDR2 FYNNEI. The CDR3 loop reads CASSSGTGLYEQYF. DNA for the CDR3: TGTGCCAGCAGCTCCGGGACAGGACTCTACGAGCAGTACTTC. Variable domain in full (rest from reference TRBV2 and TRBJ2-7): EPEVTQTPSHQVTQMGQEVILRCVPISNHLYFYWYRQILGQKVEFLVSFYNNEISEKSEIFDDQFSVERPDGSNFTLKIRSTKLEDSAMYFCASSSGTGLYEQYFGPGTRLTVT.

The CDR3 reads CASSLRVAYEQYF. The DNA for the CDR3 is TGCGCCAGCAGCTTGCGAGTTGCCTACGAGCAGTACTTC. The rearrangement uses TRBV5-1 and TRBJ2-7; D remains unclear. This CDR3 region has 13 residues. V was trimmed by 1 base and J by 2 bases, leaving 7 bases between them. Per germline, CDR1 SGHRS and CDR2 YFSETQ.

This clone appeared a few times. This rearrangement joins TRBV5-1 to TRBJ1-1, with 9 bases that match TRBD1. The CDR3 totals 15 residues. Germline values: CDR1 SGHRS, CDR2 YFSETQ. The J segment lost 4 bases and the V segment lost 1 base, leaving 5 bases of the junction unmatched. The CDR3 DNA reads as TGCGCCAGCAGCTTGCGGACAGGGGCAAGCACTGAAGCTTTCTTT. This translates into CASSLRTGASTEAFF.

The V gene is TRBV27, the J gene TRBJ1-1, with D perhaps TRBD1 (6 bases). V lost 2 bases to trimming and J lost 1 base, with 14 bases between them. Germline-derived CDR1 and CDR2 are MNHEY and SMNVEV (reference sequence). CDR3 length equals 16 residues. The CDR3 protein is CASSLNRVGSNTEAFF. CDR3 nucleotide sequence: TGTGCCAGCAGTTTAAACAGGGTAGGGTCGAACACTGAAGCTTTCTTT.

The V gene is TRBV5-1, the J gene TRBJ2-7; maybe TRBD2 (6 bases). CDR3 length: 16 residues. V lost 1 base and J lost 2, with 16 bases in between. Per the germline V gene, CDR1 is SGHRS and CDR2 is YFSETQ. The CDR3 reads CASSLQGTGGAYEQYF. CDR3 nucleotides: TGCGCCAGCAGCTTGCAAGGGACTGGAGGGGCCTACGAGCAGTACTTC.

The genes are TRBV4-1 and TRBJ2-2; tentatively, D is TRBD1 (5 bases). Deletions cut 0 bases from V and 8 bases from J, with 13 bases between. The CDR3 contains 15 residues. Germline V lookup: CDR1 MGHRA, CDR2 YSYEKL. CDR3 loop: CASSQDRGLLGELFF. The CDR3 region has the DNA TGCGCCAGCAGCCAAGATAGGGGTCTACTTGGGGAGCTGTTTTTT.

The chain has TRBV30 and TRBJ2-7, with D possibly being TRBD2 (5 bases). CDR1 and CDR2 from the germline V gene are GTSNPN and SVGIG (reference sequence). This CDR3 region has 12 residues. V gave up 2 bases and J gave up 5 bases, with 10 bases separating them. The CDR3 here is CAWSLSGNEQYF. Here the CDR3 DNA reads TGTGCCTGGAGTCTGTCCGGGAACGAGCAGTACTTC. The full variable domain, its missing parts supplied by reference TRBV30 and TRBJ2-7, is SQTIHQWPATLVQPVGSPLSLECTVEGTSNPNLYWYRQAAGRGLQLLFYSVGIGQISSEVPQNLSASRPQDRQFILSSKKLLLSDSGFYLCAWSLSGNEQYFGPGTRLTVT.

The chain couples TRBV5-1 to TRBJ1-1; no clear D gene. The CDR3 length is 15 residues. Trimming pared 0 bases from V and 2 bases from J, leaving 11 bases between. CDR1 is SGHRS and CDR2 is YFSETQ in the germline V gene. This chain's CDR3 is CASSLETGANTEAFF. The CDR3 nucleotides are TGCGCCAGCAGCTTGGAAACCGGTGCTAACACTGAAGCTTTCTTT.

The chain couples TRBV28 to TRBJ1-5; 7 nucleotides agree with TRBD1. The length of the CDR3 is 15 residues. Germline-derived CDR1 and CDR2 are MDHEN and SYDVKM. V lost 4 bases to trimming and J lost 3 bases; unmatched junction nucleotides: 6. CDR3 DNA sequence: TGTGCCAGCAGTTCTTGGACAGGCTACAATCAGCCCCAGCATTTT. This sequence encodes CASSSWTGYNQPQHF.

The J gene is TRBJ1-5, the V gene TRBV6-1; the match to TRBD1 covers 7 bases. The CDR3 runs to 15 residues. V shed 0 bases and J 6 bases; nucleotides not matched to a gene: 5. The germline V gene encodes CDR1 MNHNS and CDR2 SASEGT. The CDR3 DNA follows: TGTGCCAGCAGTGAAGCTAGGGGGCGCGGTCAGCCCCAGCATTTT. Translating gives CASSEARGRGQPQHF.

This chain joins TRBV30 and TRBJ1-5; D unclear. Between the trimmed V and J ends, which lost 4 bases and 3 bases, there was a span of 10 bases. Germline V CDR1 and CDR2: GTSNPN, SVGIG (reference sequence). This CDR3 is 13 amino acids long. Here the CDR3 reads CAWTDNSNQPQHF. CDR3 sequence (DNA): TGTGCCTGGACTGACAACTCCAATCAGCCCCAGCATTTT.

Only a few counts were recorded for this clone. The chain is built from TRBV4-2 and TRBJ1-4, with D perhaps TRBD1 (5 bases). The CDR3 sequence is 15 residues long. CDR1 is LGHNA and CDR2 is YNFKEQ in the germline V gene. The V end lost 0 bases, the J end lost 8 bases, and 13 bases lay between the germline ends. CDR3 in DNA: TGTGCCAGCAGCCAAGAGGGGCACGTCAAGGAAAAACTGTTTTTT. Translating it yields CASSQEGHVKEKLFF.

A single count supports this clone. This chain links TRBV2 with TRBJ2-1, with D perhaps matching TRBD1 (6 bases). The V gene's germline CDR1 is SNHLY and CDR2 FYNNEI. V was pared by 6 bases and J by 8 bases, with 23 bases between. The CDR3 has 16 amino acids. CDR3 sequence: CASSSGTERGLYEQFF. CDR3 bases: TGTGCCAGCAGCTCCGGGACGGAGAGGGGGTTGTATGAGCAGTTCTTC.

The CDR3 loop reads CASNPTGNTEAFF. In nucleotides, the CDR3 is TGTGCCAGCAACCCGACAGGGAACACTGAAGCTTTCTTT. V gene TRBV6-5 combines with J gene TRBJ1-1; a possible D gene is TRBD1 (6 bases). V was cut by 7 bases and J by 1 base, with 10 bases left in between. CDR1 and CDR2 (germline): MNHEY, SVGAGI. The CDR3 contains 13 residues.

The V call is TRBV11-3, the J call TRBJ2-5, with TRBD1 as a possible D gene (5 bases). Trimming removed 4 bases from V and 2 bases from J, with 11 bases in between. From germline, CDR1 is SGHNT and CDR2 YENEEA. This CDR3 has 14 amino acids. The CDR3 region is CASSSPTGQETQYF. CDR3 sequence (DNA): TGTGCCAGCAGCTCCCCTACAGGACAAGAGACCCAGTACTTC. Supplemented by reference TRBV11-3 and TRBJ2-5, the full variable domain reads EAGVVQSPRYKIIEKKQPVAFWCNPISGHNTLYWYLQNLGQGPELLIRYENEEAVDDSQLPKDRFSAERLKGVDSTLKIQPAELGDSAVYLCASSSPTGQETQYFGPGTRLLVL.

The V and J genes are TRBV30 and TRBJ2-3; D perhaps matches TRBD2 (7 bases). Trimming took 1 base from V and 3 from J, leaving 14 bases between them. This CDR3 is built from 15 residues. The germline CDR1 and CDR2 sequences are GTSNPN and SVGIG (reference sequence). CDR3 coding DNA: TGTGCCTGGAGTGAGAGGCGGGGGCCAACAGATACGCAGTATTTT. Translating it yields CAWSERRGPTDTQYF.

The chain couples TRBV19 to TRBJ1-5, with 8 positions matching TRBD1. After removal of 5 bases from V and 7 bases from J, the junction contained 10 bases not matched to a gene. Germline V CDR1 and CDR2: LNHDA, SQIVND (reference sequence). The CDR3 sequence is 15 residues long. The CDR3 protein is CASSREQGADQPQHF. For the CDR3, the DNA is TGTGCCAGTAGTCGCGAGCAGGGGGCCGACCAGCCCCAGCATTTT.

With regard to this clone: At the DNA level, this CDR3 is encoded by other sequences in the same sample as well. The genes are TRBV7-2 and TRBJ1-6, with TRBD1 matching over 9 bases. V dropped 1 base and J dropped 7; count of bases not matched to a gene: 8. CDR1 SGHTA and CDR2 FQGNSA come from the germline V gene. The CDR3 spans 17 residues. CDR3 nucleotides: TGTGCCAGCAGCTTAGTCCCCCCGGGACAGGGCAATTCACCCCTCCACTTT. It yields the protein CASSLVPPGQGNSPLHF.

This chain uses TRBV11-3 with TRBJ2-3; TRBD2 matches 8 bases. CDR1 is SGHNT, CDR2 YENEEA, per germline. The CDR3 runs 14 residues. The junction had 7 bases not matched to a gene; V was cut back by 5 bases and J by 6 bases. The CDR3 bases are TGTGCCAGCAGCAGCAGGAGCGGGAGTGATACGCAGTATTTT. Amino acid sequence: CASSSRSGSDTQYF.

The CDR3 coding sequence is TGTGCCAGCAGCCAAGCGCTAGCGGGGGGGCCAAGCACAGATACGCAGTATTTT. Its protein product is CASSQALAGGPSTDTQYF. The rearrangement uses TRBV4-2 and TRBJ2-3, with 12 bases matching TRBD2. V lost 1 base, J lost 0 bases, and 5 bases stayed unmatched. Germline loops: CDR1 LGHNA, CDR2 YNFKEQ. The CDR3 consists of 18 residues.

V gene TRBV4-3 combines with J gene TRBJ2-2; 12 bases fit TRBD2. Germline loops: CDR1 LGHNA, CDR2 YSLEER. Losses at the gene ends were 0 bases for V and 9 bases for J; bases not matched to a gene: 5. The CDR3 extends over 16 amino acids. The CDR3, as DNA: TGCGCCAGCAGCCAAGAGGCTAGCGGGGGGGCGAGGGAGCTGTTTTTT. This gives the protein CASSQEASGGARELFF.

This clone was counted ten times or more. This chain uses TRBV7-9 with TRBJ1-4; 7 bases are shared with TRBD1. The CDR3 has 18 amino acids. Germline V gives CDR1 SEHNR, CDR2 FQNEAQ (reference sequence). The V segment lost 5 bases and the J segment 4 bases; nucleotides outside the gene matches: 16. The CDR3 reads CASSPGGPGQVHNEKLFF. The CDR3 DNA is TGTGCCAGCAGCCCCGGTGGCCCCGGACAGGTACATAATGAAAAACTGTTTTTT.

The genes are TRBV5-4 and TRBJ2-1; D might be TRBD1 (5 bases). V lost 0 bases and J lost 6, with 16 bases in between. Germline CDR1 and CDR2: SGHNT and YYREEE (reference sequence). This CDR3 is built from 16 residues. This CDR3 reads CASSLDPNRIPNEQFF. In nucleotides, the CDR3 is TGTGCCAGCAGCTTGGACCCCAACAGGATACCCAATGAGCAGTTCTTC.